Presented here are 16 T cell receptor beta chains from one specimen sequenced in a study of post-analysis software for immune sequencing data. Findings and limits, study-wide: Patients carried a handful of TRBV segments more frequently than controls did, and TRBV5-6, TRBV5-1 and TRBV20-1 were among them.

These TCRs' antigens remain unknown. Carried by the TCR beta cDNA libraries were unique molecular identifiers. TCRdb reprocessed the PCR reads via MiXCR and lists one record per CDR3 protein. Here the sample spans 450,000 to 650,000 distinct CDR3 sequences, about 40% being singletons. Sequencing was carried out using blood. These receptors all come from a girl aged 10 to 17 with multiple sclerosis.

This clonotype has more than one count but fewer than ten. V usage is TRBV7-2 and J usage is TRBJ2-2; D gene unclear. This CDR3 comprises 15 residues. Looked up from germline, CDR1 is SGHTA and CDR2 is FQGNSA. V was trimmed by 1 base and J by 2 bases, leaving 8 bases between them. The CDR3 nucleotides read TGTGCCAGCAGCTTAGGAGGCCTCAACACCGGGGAGCTGTTTTTT. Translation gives CASSLGGLNTGELFF. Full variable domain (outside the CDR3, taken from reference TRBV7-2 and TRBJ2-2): GAGVSQSPSNKVTEKGKDVELRCDPISGHTALYWYRQSLGQGLEFLIYFQGNSAPDKSGLPSDRFSAERTGGSVSTLTIQRTQQEDSAVYLCASSLGGLNTGELFFGEGSRLTVL.

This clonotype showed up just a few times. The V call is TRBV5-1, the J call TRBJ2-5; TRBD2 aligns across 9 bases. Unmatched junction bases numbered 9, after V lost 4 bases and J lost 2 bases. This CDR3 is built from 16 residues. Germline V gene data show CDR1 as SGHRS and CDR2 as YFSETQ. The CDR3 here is CASSLVLAGVQETQYF. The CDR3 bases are TGCGCCAGCAGCCTGGTGTTAGCGGGGGTGCAAGAGACCCAGTACTTC. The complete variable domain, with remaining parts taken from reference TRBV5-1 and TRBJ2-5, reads KAGVTQTPRYLIKTRGQQVTLSCSPISGHRSVSWYQQTPGQGLQFLFEYFSETQRNKGNFPGRFSGRQFSNSRSEMNVSTLELGDSALYLCASSLVLAGVQETQYFGPGTRLLVL.

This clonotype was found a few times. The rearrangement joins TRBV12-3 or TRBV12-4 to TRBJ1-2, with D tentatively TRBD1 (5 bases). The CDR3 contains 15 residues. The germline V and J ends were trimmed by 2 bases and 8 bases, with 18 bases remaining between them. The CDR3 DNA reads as TGTGCCAGCAGTTTATATTCTGGCAGGGAAGACGGCTACACCTTC. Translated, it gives CASSLYSGREDGYTF.

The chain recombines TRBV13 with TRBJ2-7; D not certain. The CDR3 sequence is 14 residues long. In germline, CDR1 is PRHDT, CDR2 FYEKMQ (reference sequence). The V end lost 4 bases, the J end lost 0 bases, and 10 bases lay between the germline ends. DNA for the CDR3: TGTGCCAGCAGCTCCCCGCCCCCCTCCTACGAGCAGTACTTC. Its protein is CASSSPPPSYEQYF.

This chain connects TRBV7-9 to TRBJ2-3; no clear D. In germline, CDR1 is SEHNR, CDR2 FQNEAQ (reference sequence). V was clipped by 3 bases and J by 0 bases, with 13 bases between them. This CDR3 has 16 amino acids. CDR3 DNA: TGTGCCAGCAGCTTTCTGGGCGGAACAAGCACAGATACGCAGTATTTT. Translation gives CASSFLGGTSTDTQYF.

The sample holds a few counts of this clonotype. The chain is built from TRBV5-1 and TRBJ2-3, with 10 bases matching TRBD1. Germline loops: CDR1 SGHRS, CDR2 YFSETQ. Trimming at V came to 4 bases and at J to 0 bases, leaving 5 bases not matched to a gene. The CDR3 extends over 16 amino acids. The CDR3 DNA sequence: TGCGCCAGCAGCGTCGGGACAGGGGACAGCACAGATACGCAGTATTTT. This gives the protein CASSVGTGDSTDTQYF.

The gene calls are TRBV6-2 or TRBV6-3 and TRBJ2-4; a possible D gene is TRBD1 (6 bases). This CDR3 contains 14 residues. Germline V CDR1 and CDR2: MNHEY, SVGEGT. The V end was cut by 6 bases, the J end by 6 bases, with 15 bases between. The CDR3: CASSQHEQGNIQYF. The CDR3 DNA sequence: TGTGCCAGCAGCCAACATGAACAGGGAAACATTCAGTACTTC.

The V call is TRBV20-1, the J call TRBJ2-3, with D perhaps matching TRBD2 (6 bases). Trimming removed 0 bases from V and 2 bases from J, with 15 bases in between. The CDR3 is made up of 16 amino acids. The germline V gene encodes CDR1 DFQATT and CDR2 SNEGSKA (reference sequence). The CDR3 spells CSARDPPGLVTDTQYF. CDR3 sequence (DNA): TGCAGTGCTAGAGACCCCCCGGGACTCGTCACAGATACGCAGTATTTT.

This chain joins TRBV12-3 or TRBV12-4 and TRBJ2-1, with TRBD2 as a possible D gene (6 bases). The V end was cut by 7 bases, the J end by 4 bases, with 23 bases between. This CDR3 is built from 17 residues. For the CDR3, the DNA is TGTGCCAGCACCAACCCCCTGGTGGCGGGAATATACAATGAGCAGTTCTTC. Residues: CASTNPLVAGIYNEQFF.

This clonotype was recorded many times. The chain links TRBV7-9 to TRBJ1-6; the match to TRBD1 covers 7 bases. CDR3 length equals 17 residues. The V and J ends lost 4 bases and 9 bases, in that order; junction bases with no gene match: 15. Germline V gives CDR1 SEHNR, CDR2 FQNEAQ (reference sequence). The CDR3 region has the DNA TGTGCCAGCAGCTATCATGAATTAGGGGGCGCAGGTTCACCCCTCCACTTT. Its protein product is CASSYHELGGAGSPLHF.

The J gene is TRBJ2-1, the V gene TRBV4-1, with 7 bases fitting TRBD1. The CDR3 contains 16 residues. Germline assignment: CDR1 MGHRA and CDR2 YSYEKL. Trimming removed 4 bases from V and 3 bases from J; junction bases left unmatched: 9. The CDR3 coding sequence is TGCGCCAGCAGCCTAAGGGGGCAGGGAGACTACAATGAGCAGTTCTTC. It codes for CASSLRGQGDYNEQFF.

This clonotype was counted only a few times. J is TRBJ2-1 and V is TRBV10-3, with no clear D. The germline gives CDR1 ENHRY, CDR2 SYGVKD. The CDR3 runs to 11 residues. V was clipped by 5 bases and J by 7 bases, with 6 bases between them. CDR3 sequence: CAISLDNEQFF. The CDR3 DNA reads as TGTGCCATCAGTCTAGATAATGAGCAGTTCTTC.

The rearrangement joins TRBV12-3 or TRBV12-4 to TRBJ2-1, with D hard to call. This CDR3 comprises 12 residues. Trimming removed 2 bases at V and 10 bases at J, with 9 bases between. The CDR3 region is CASSLSRLEQFF. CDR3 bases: TGTGCCAGCAGTTTATCTAGGCTCGAGCAGTTCTTC.

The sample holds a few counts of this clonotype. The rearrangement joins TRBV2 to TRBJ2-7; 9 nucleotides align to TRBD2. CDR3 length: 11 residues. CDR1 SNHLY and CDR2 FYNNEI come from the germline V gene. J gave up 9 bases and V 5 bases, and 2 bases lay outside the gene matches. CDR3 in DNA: TGTGCCAGCAGTCCAGCGGGGGGGCAGTACTTC. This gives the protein CASSPAGGQYF.

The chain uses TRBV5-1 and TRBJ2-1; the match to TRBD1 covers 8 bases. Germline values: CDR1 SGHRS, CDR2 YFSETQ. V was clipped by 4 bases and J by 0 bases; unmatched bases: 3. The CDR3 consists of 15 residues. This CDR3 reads CASSNTGGSYNEQFF. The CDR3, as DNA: TGCGCCAGCAGCAACACAGGGGGCTCCTACAATGAGCAGTTCTTC.

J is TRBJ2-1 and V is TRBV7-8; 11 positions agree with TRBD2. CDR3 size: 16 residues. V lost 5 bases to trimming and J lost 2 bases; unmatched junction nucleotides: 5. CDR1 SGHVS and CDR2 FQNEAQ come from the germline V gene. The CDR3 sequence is CASSLSGRETYNEQFF. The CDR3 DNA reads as TGTGCCAGCAGCCTTAGCGGGAGGGAGACCTACAATGAGCAGTTCTTC. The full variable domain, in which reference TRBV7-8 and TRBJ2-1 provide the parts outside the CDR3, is GAGVSQSPRYKVAKRGQDVALRCDPISGHVSLFWYQQALGQGPEFLTYFQNEAQLDKSGLPSDRFFAERPEGSVSTLKIQRTQQEDSAVYLCASSLSGRETYNEQFFGPGTRLTVL.